This T cell receptor (beta chain) was found in a study of blood T cell repertoires in COVID-19. About the research overall: In each case, the material was cDNA or gDNA derived from T cells, B-cell-depleted T cells, or PBMCs.

Germline V lookup: CDR1 KGHSY, CDR2 FQNENV. The V and J ends lost 4 bases and 1 base, in that order; junction bases with no gene match: 7. CDR3 length: 16 residues. The table came from immunoSEQ multiplex PCR; TCRdb's copy has only in-frame clones and leaves some out. The sample has about 300,000 clones, about 91% seen once; the top ten hold 5.5% to 8%. The receptor was derived from a woman aged 25 to 39 who had recovered from COVID-19. Material for sequencing was peripheral blood. The V gene is TRBV16, the J gene TRBJ2-7; TRBD2 aligns across 10 bases. In nucleotides, the CDR3 is TGTGCCAGCAGCCGACTAGCGGGCGTCATTTCCTACGAGCAGTACTTC. Translated, it gives CASSRLAGVISYEQYF.